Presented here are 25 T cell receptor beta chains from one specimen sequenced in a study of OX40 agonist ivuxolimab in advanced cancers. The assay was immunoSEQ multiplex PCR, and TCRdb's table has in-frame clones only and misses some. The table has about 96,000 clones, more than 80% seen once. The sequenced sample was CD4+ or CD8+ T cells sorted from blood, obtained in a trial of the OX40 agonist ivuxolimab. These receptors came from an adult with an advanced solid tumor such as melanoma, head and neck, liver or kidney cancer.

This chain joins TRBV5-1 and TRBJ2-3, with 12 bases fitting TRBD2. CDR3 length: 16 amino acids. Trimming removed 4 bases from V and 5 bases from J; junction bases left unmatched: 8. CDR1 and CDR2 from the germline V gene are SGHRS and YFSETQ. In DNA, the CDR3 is TGCGCCAGCAGCCCCCTAGCGGGAGGGGTCAAAGATACGCAGTATTTT. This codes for CASSPLAGGVKDTQYF.

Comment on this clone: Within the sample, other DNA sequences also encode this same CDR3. The CDR3 DNA reads as TGTGCCAGCAGCCCGGGACAGGGAAATGAAAAACTGTTTTTT. Its protein is CASSPGQGNEKLFF. J is TRBJ1-4 and V is TRBV7-9, with 9 bases matching TRBD1. The V gene's germline CDR1 is SEHNR and CDR2 FQNEAQ (reference sequence). The CDR3 loop spans 14 amino acids. After removal of 5 bases from V and 5 bases from J, the junction contained 3 bases not matched to a gene.

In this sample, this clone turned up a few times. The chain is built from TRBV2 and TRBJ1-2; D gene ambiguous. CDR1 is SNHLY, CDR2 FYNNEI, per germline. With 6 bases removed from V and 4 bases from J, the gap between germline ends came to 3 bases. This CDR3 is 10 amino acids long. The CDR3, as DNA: TGTGCCAGCAGGGCCTATGGCTACACCTTC. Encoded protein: CASRAYGYTF. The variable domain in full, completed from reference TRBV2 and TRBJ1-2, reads EPEVTQTPSHQVTQMGQEVILRCVPISNHLYFYWYRQILGQKVEFLVSFYNNEISEKSEIFDDQFSVERPDGSNFTLKIRSTKLEDSAMYFCASRAYGYTFGSGTRLTVV.

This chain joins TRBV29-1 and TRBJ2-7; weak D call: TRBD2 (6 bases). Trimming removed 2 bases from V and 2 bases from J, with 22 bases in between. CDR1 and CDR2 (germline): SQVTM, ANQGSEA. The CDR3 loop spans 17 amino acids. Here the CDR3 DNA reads TGCAGCGTTGAACTAGCGACGCTCCCTTCCCTCACCTACGAGCAGTACTTC. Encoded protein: CSVELATLPSLTYEQYF.

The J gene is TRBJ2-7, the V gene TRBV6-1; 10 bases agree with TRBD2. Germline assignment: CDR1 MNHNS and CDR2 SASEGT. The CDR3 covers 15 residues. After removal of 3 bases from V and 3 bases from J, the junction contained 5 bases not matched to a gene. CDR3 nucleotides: TGTGCCAGCAGTGAGGAGGCTAGCGGGAGCTACGAGCAGTACTTC. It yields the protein CASSEEASGSYEQYF.

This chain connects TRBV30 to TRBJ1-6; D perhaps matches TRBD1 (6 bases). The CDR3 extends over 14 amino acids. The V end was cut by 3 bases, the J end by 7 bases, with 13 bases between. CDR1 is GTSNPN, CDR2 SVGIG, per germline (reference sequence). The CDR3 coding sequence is TGTGCCTGGAGCTTGGGGGGGGGCAATTCACCCCTCCACTTT. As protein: CAWSLGGGNSPLHF.

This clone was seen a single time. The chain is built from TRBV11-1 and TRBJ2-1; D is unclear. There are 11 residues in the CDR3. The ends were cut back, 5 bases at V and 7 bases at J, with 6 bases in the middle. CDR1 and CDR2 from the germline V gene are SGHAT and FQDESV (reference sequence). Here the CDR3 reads CASSRKNEQFF. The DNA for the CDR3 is TGTGCCAGCAGCAGAAAAAATGAGCAGTTCTTC. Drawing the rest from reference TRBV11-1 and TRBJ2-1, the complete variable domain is EAEVAQSPRYKITEKSQAVAFWCDPISGHATLYWYRQILGQGPELLVQFQDESVVDDSQLPKDRFSAERLKGVDSTLKIQPAELGDSAMYLCASSRKNEQFFGPGTRLTVL.

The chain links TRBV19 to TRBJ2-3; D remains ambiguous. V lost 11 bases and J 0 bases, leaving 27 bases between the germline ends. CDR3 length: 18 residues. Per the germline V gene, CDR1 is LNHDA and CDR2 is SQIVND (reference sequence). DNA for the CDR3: TGTGCCTCATCCTTCAATAGCCCGGAGCGCTCTAGCACAGATACGCAGTATTTT. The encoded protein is CASSFNSPERSSTDTQYF. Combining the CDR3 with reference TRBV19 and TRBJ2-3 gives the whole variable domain DGGITQSPKYLFRKEGQNVTLSCEQNLNHDAMYWYRQDPGQGLRLIYYSQIVNDFQKGDIAEGYSVSREKKESFPLTVTSAQKNPTAFYLCASSFNSPERSSTDTQYFGPGTRLTVL.

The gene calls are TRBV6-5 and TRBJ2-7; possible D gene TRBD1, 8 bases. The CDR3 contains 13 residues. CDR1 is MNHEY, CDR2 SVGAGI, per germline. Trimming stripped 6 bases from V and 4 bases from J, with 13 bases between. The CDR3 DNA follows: TGTGCCAGCAGCGGACAGGGACTATACGAGCAGTACTTC. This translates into CASSGQGLYEQYF.

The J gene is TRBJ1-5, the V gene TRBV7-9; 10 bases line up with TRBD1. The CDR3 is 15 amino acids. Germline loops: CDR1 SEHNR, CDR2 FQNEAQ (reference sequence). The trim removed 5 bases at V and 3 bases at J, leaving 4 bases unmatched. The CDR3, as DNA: TGTGCCAGCAGCACCGGGACAGGGGACAATCAGCCCCAGCATTTT. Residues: CASSTGTGDNQPQHF.

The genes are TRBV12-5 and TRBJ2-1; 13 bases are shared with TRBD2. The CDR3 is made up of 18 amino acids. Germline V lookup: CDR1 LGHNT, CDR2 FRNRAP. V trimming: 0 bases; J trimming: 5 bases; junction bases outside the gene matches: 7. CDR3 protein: CASGLVWTSGSSNNEQFF. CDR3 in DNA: TGTGCTAGTGGTTTGGTATGGACTAGCGGGAGTTCTAACAATGAGCAGTTCTTC.

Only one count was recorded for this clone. The CDR3 sequence is CASSLGPGRGADTQYF. As DNA, the CDR3 is TGCGCCAGCAGCTTAGGGCCGGGACGGGGAGCAGATACGCAGTATTTT. This chain connects TRBV5-1 to TRBJ2-3; D may match TRBD1 or TRBD2 (5 bases each). The CDR3 sequence is 16 residues long. The germline V and J ends were trimmed by 2 bases and 4 bases, with 17 bases remaining between them. CDR1 and CDR2 (germline): SGHRS, YFSETQ.

DNA of the CDR3: TGTGCCAGCAGCCAAGCAGGGGGGAACACTGAAGCTTTCTTT. Protein: CASSQAGGNTEAFF. V gene TRBV14 combines with J gene TRBJ1-1, with 7 bases matching TRBD1. The J segment lost 1 base and the V segment lost 1 base, leaving 0 bases of the junction unmatched. There are 14 residues in the CDR3. CDR1 and CDR2 (germline): SGHDN, FVKESK.

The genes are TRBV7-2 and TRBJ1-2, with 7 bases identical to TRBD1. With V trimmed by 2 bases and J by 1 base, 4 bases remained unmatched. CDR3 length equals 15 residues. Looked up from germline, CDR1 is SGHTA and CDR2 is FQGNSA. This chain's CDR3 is CASSLRTGGNYGYTF. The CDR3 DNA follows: TGTGCCAGCAGCTTAAGGACAGGCGGTAACTATGGCTACACCTTC.

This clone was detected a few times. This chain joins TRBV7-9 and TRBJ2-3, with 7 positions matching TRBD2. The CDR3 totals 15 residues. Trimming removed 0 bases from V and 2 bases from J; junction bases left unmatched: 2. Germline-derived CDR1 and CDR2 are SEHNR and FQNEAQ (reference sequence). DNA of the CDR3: TGTGCCAGCAGCTTAGCGGGGAGGGACACAGATACGCAGTATTTT. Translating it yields CASSLAGRDTDTQYF.

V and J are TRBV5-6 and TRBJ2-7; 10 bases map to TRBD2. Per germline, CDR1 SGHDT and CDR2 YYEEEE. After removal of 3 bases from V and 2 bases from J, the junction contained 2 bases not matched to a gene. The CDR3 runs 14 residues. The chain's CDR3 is CASSSSGGPYEQYF. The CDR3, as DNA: TGTGCCAGCAGCTCTAGCGGGGGACCCTACGAGCAGTACTTC.

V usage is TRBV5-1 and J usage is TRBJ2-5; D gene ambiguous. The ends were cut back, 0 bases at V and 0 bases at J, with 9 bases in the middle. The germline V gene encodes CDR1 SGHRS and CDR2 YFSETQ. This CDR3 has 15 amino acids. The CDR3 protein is CASSLGVGNQETQYF. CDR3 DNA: TGCGCCAGCAGCTTGGGTGTCGGTAACCAAGAGACCCAGTACTTC. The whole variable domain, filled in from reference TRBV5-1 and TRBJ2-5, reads KAGVTQTPRYLIKTRGQQVTLSCSPISGHRSVSWYQQTPGQGLQFLFEYFSETQRNKGNFPGRFSGRQFSNSRSEMNVSTLELGDSALYLCASSLGVGNQETQYFGPGTRLLVL.

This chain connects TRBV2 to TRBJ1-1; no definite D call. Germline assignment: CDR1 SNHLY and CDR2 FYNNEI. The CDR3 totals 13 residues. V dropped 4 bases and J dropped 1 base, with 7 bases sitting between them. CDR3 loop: CASSAAENTEAFF. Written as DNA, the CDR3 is TGTGCCAGCAGTGCGGCAGAGAACACTGAAGCTTTCTTT.

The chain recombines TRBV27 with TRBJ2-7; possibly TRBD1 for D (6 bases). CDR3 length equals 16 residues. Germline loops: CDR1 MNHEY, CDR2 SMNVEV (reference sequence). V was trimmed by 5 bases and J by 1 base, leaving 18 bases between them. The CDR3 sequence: CASSPDSYYRSYEQYF. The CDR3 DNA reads TGTGCCAGCAGTCCGGACAGTTATTACCGATCCTACGAGCAGTACTTC.

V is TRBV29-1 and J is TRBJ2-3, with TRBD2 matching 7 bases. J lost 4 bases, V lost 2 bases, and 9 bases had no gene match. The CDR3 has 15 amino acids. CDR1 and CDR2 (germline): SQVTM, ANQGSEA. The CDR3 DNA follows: TGCAGCGTTGAATTTGGCGGGAGAATCGCAGATACGCAGTATTTT. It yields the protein CSVEFGGRIADTQYF.

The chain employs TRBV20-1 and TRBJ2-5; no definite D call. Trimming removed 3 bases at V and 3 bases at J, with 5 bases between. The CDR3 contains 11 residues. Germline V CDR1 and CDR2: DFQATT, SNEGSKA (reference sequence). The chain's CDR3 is CSARAEETQYF. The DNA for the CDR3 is TGCAGTGCTAGGGCCGAAGAGACCCAGTACTTC.

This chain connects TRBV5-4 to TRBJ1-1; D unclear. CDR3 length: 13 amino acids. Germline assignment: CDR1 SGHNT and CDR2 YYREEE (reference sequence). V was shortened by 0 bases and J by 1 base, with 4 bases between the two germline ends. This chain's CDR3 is CASSLGGNTEAFF. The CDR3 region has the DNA TGTGCCAGCAGCTTGGGGGGGAACACTGAAGCTTTCTTT.

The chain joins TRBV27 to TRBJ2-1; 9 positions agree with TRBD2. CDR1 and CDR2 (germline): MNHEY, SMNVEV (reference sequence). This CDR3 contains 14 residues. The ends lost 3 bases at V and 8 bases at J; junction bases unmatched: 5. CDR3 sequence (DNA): TGTGCCAGCAGTTTTGCTAGCGGGAAGGATGAGCAGTTCTTC. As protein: CASSFASGKDEQFF.

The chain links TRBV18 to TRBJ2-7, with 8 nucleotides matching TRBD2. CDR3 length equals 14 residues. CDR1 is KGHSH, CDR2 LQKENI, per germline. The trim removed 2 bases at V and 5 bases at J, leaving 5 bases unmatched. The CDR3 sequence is CASSPGGGRDEQYF. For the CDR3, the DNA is TGTGCCAGCTCACCAGGCGGGGGGCGGGACGAGCAGTACTTC. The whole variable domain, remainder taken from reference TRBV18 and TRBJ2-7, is NAGVMQNPRHLVRRRGQEARLRCSPMKGHSHVYWYRQLPEEGLKFMVYLQKENIIDESGMPKERFSAEFPKEGPSILRIQQVVRGDSAAYFCASSPGGGRDEQYFGPGTRLTVT.

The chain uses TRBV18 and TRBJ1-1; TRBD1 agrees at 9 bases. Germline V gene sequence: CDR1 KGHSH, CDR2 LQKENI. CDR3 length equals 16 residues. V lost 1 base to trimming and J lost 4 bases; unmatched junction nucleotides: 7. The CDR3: CASSPQGQGMGTEAFF. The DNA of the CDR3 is TGTGCCAGCTCACCACAAGGACAGGGGATGGGCACTGAAGCTTTCTTT.